A single sample is the source of the 22 T cell receptor beta chains below, sequenced in a study of prognosis after radiotherapy for stage I lung cancer. The genomic DNA TCR beta CDR3 region underwent two rounds of multiplex PCR. During first-round PCR, primers specific to each TRBV and TRBJ gene were used. TCRdb passed the multiplex PCR reads through MiXCR, listing each CDR3 protein once. This sample yields tens of thousands of distinct CDR3 sequences, of which about 25% are seen a single time; 7.5% belongs to the top ten. Material: PBMCs, obtained before or after stereotactic body radiation therapy (not recorded which). These TCRs come from a donor of 50 years or more with non-small cell lung cancer.

The table lists this clonotype with many counts. This rearrangement joins TRBV30 to TRBJ2-3; 9 bases match TRBD2. This CDR3 is 15 amino acids long. Germline V gene sequence: CDR1 GTSNPN, CDR2 SVGIG (reference sequence). With 2 bases clipped from V and 0 bases from J, the junction kept 3 bases outside the gene matches. CDR3 region: CAWSRLAGSTDTQYF. The CDR3, as DNA: TGTGCCTGGAGTCGGCTAGCGGGGAGCACAGATACGCAGTATTTT.

To note about this clonotype: A much more abundant neighbour one base away suggests this may be a read error. DNA for the CDR3: TGTGCCAGCAGCCAAGCGGGGGAAGGGCAGTACTTC. Protein product: CASSQAGEGQYF. J is TRBJ2-7 and V is TRBV4-2, with D tentatively TRBD2 (6 bases). Per germline, CDR1 LGHNA and CDR2 YNFKEQ. V lost 1 base, J lost 9 bases, and 10 bases lay in between. The CDR3 contains 12 residues.

This clonotype occurred many times. The J gene is TRBJ2-1, the V gene TRBV12-3 or TRBV12-4; possibly TRBD1 or TRBD2 for D (6 bases each). Trimming left V 7 bases short and J 0 bases short, with 13 bases between. The CDR3 extends over 15 amino acids. The CDR3 DNA sequence: TGTGCCAGCACCCCCGGGGGCCTCTCCTACAATGAGCAGTTCTTC. Residues: CASTPGGLSYNEQFF.

About this clonotype: One junction end disagrees with the germline gene, perhaps due to a read error. The chain couples TRBV15 to TRBJ1-2; 8 bases map to TRBD1. Looked up from germline, CDR1 is LNHNV and CDR2 is YYDKDF (reference sequence). The CDR3 is 13 residues long. CDR3 sequence: CATSGQDDYCYTF. For the CDR3, the DNA is TGTGCCACCTCGGGACAGGACGACTATTGCTACACCTTC.

CDR3 DNA: TGTGTCATCTACAGGGGCCCTAATTCACCCCTCCACTTT. This encodes CVIYRGPNSPLHF. The chain combines TRBV6-1 with TRBJ1-6; 7 bases match TRBD1. CDR1 is MNHNS, CDR2 SASEGT, per germline. The CDR3 extends over 13 amino acids.

This chain connects TRBV25-1 to TRBJ1-2; no clear D. V lost 5 bases to trimming and J lost 7 bases, with 11 bases between them. The CDR3 has 12 residues. The V gene's germline CDR1 is MGHDK and CDR2 SYGVNS. CDR3 loop: CASSKGAGGYTF. In DNA form, the CDR3 reads TGTGCCAGCAGTAAAGGAGCGGGTGGCTACACCTTC.

Comment on this clonotype: One junction end does not reproduce the germline sequence, and a read error may be involved. This chain joins TRBV5-1 and TRBJ2-2; possible D gene TRBD2, 5 bases. Germline CDR1 SGHRS, CDR2 YFSETQ. There are 16 residues in the CDR3. CDR3 region: CASNLSRLAVTGELFF. The CDR3 DNA is TGCGCCAGCAACTTGTCTCGGCTAGCAGTCACCGGGGAGCTGTTTTTT.

This rearrangement joins TRBV5-8 to TRBJ2-7; 7 bases are a match to TRBD1. Losses at the gene ends were 2 bases for V and 1 base for J; bases not matched to a gene: 3. Germline assignment: CDR1 SGHTS and CDR2 YDEGEE. The CDR3 is made up of 14 amino acids. The chain's CDR3 is CASSLGDRSYEQYF. CDR3 nucleotides: TGTGCCAGCAGCTTAGGGGACAGATCCTACGAGCAGTACTTC.

This clonotype was observed at least ten times. The chain has TRBV5-5 and TRBJ2-1, with D uncertain. Germline V gene sequence: CDR1 SGHKS, CDR2 YYEKEE (reference sequence). V was trimmed by 0 bases and J by 9 bases, leaving 10 bases between them. This CDR3 has 13 amino acids. CDR3 coding DNA: TGTGCCAGCAGCTTGGCCGGCTCCGGTGAGCAGTTCTTC. Translation gives CASSLAGSGEQFF.

As concerns this clonotype: A clone one base away is much larger, so this may be a read error. The chain recombines TRBV18 with TRBJ2-7; weak D call: TRBD2 (7 bases). The germline CDR1 and CDR2 sequences are KGHSH and LQKENI. The CDR3 sequence is 15 residues long. Trimming removed 3 bases from V and 3 bases from J, with 15 bases in between. The CDR3 sequence is CASSPERGGNYEQYF. CDR3 sequence (DNA): TGTGCCAGCTCACCGGAGCGCGGGGGCAACTACGAGCAGTACTTC.

The J gene is TRBJ1-2, the V gene TRBV6-1; TRBD1 matches at 9 bases. V gave up 11 bases and J gave up 5 bases; unmatched junction bases: 6. CDR3 length: 12 residues. Germline loops: CDR1 MNHNS, CDR2 SASEGT. For the CDR3, the DNA is TGTGCCGTGAAGGACAGGGGATATGGCTACACCTTC. This translates into CAVKDRGYGYTF.

This clonotype was recorded at least ten times. The CDR3 here is CASRGGTADTGELFF. The CDR3 bases are TGTGCCAGCAGGGGAGGGACTGCAGACACCGGGGAGCTGTTTTTT. V gene TRBV12-3 or TRBV12-4 combines with J gene TRBJ2-2; 7 bases are a match to TRBD2. Trimming cost V 6 bases and J 3 bases; bases outside gene matches: 7. The CDR3 is 15 residues long.

Ten or more counts support this clonotype. At one of its ends the junction is not consistent with the germline gene, which may arise from a read error. The rearrangement uses TRBV27 and TRBJ1-5, with 7 bases lining up with TRBD1. The CDR3 covers 17 residues. Per the germline V gene, CDR1 is MNHEY and CDR2 is SMNVEV (reference sequence). CDR3 amino acids: CASSSHRGFHSNQSQHF. The CDR3 bases are TGTGCCAGCAGTTCGCACAGGGGATTCCATAGCAATCAGTCCCAGCATTTT.

The sample holds many counts of this clonotype. The chain has TRBV9 and TRBJ2-3, with TRBD2 identical over 7 bases. V was clipped by 0 bases and J by 0 bases; unmatched bases: 7. Germline V gives CDR1 SGDLS, CDR2 YYNGEE. The CDR3 consists of 17 residues. The CDR3 sequence: CASSVAGGGTSTDTQYF. In nucleotides, the CDR3 is TGTGCCAGCAGCGTAGCGGGCGGGGGTACCAGCACAGATACGCAGTATTTT.

Details on this clonotype: A much larger clone lies a single base off, so this may be a read error. The chain combines TRBV12-3 or TRBV12-4 with TRBJ2-5; D may be TRBD2 (5 bases). V lost 6 bases and J lost 5, with 13 bases in between. The CDR3 loop spans 13 amino acids. CDR3 residues: CASRDSLRETQYF. CDR3 nucleotide sequence: TGTGCCAGCAGGGACTCTCTGAGGGAGACCCAGTACTTC.

This clonotype was seen at least ten times. The chain is built from TRBV30 and TRBJ1-3; unclear D gene. Trimming stripped 3 bases from V and 2 bases from J, with 8 bases between. This CDR3 comprises 13 residues. Germline CDR1 and CDR2: GTSNPN and SVGIG (reference sequence). The CDR3 nucleotides are TGTGCCTGGAGGGGAATTACTGGAAACACCATATATTTT. Translated, it gives CAWRGITGNTIYF. Using reference TRBV30 and TRBJ1-3 for the parts outside the CDR3, the full variable domain is SQTIHQWPATLVQPVGSPLSLECTVEGTSNPNLYWYRQAAGRGLQLLFYSVGIGQISSEVPQNLSASRPQDRQFILSSKKLLLSDSGFYLCAWRGITGNTIYFGEGSWLTVV.

This clonotype was seen many times. The chain employs TRBV19 and TRBJ1-2; TRBD1 is a possible D gene (6 bases). With 7 bases removed from V and 4 bases from J, the gap between germline ends came to 19 bases. The CDR3 has 15 amino acids. Germline CDR1 reads LNHDA; CDR2 reads SQIVND (reference sequence). The CDR3 sequence is CASTKDSPLVYGYTF. For the CDR3, the DNA is TGTGCCAGTACTAAGGACAGCCCCTTGGTCTATGGCTACACCTTC.

This clonotype was counted many times. A read error may explain this, as a much larger clone is one base away. The chain carries TRBV5-1 and TRBJ1-2, with 8 bases fitting TRBD1. The CDR3 consists of 16 residues. Germline CDR1 and CDR2: SGHRS and YFSETQ. The CDR3 is CASSQRADRAGYGYAF. DNA of the CDR3: TGCGCCAGCAGCCAAAGAGCGGACAGGGCAGGGTATGGCTACGCCTTC.

This clonotype was seen repeatedly, ten times or more. This sequence joins TRBV20-1 and TRBJ2-5, with 8 nucleotides matching TRBD2. The CDR3 runs to 13 residues. V shed 3 bases, J shed 1 base, and the junction held 1 base outside the gene matches. CDR1 is DFQATT, CDR2 SNEGSKA, per germline (reference sequence). The CDR3 sequence: CSASGGAQETQYF. As DNA, the CDR3 is TGCAGTGCTAGCGGGGGGGCCCAAGAGACCCAGTACTTC.

The table lists this clonotype with many counts. This chain connects TRBV6-1 to TRBJ2-3, with a weak D call TRBD1 (6 bases). V was trimmed by 2 bases and J by 0 bases, leaving 6 bases between them. This CDR3 is 14 amino acids long. In germline, CDR1 is MNHNS, CDR2 SASEGT. The CDR3 bases are TGTGCCAGCAGTGAAACAGGGAGCACAGATACGCAGTATTTT. Amino acid sequence: CASSETGSTDTQYF.

This clonotype came up many times. This rearrangement joins TRBV6-2 or TRBV6-3 to TRBJ1-2; 7 nucleotides align to TRBD1. The CDR3 has 16 residues. V lost 2 bases, J lost 2 bases, and 8 bases stayed unmatched. Germline-derived CDR1 and CDR2 are MNHEY and SVGEGT. CDR3 nucleotide sequence: TGTGCCAGCAGTTACCCTAATGACAGGGCCAACTATGGCTACACCTTC. Protein sequence: CASSYPNDRANYGYTF.

The chain is built from TRBV12-3 or TRBV12-4 and TRBJ2-1; D is undetermined. This CDR3 has 15 residues. V dropped 3 bases and J dropped 7 bases, with 16 bases sitting between them. The CDR3 region is CASSFLPLPENEQFF. The CDR3 DNA reads as TGTGCCAGCAGTTTTTTGCCCCTCCCCGAAAATGAGCAGTTCTTC.